Sequencing of this T cell receptor beta chain was carried out in a study of blood T cell repertoires in COVID-19. For the study at large: COVID-19 samples from acute and convalescent phases originated in the United States, Italy and Spain.

Original processing methods: Quantification of nucleated cells was approximated via reference gene primer amplification. TCRdb keeps only in-frame clones here, not all; method: immunoSEQ multiplex PCR. V and J calls and clone size come straight from that table; D and trimming were deduced from the DNA. The table shows 400,000 to 450,000 clones, with 80% to 90% occurring only once. The study drew participants aged about 18 to 90 years from about two dozen US areas. Two consecutive negative NP/OP PCR tests, clearance, or resolved symptoms defined Cohort 3 recovery. Trimming removed 2 bases from V and 6 bases from J, with 13 bases in between. Germline V gene sequence: CDR1 MNHEY, CDR2 SMNVEV (reference sequence). This CDR3 has 15 amino acids.

Sequencing used PBMCs or T cells enriched from blood (not recorded which). The V call is TRBV27, the J call TRBJ2-2; TRBD2 is a possible D gene (6 bases). The sequence was collected from a man between 25 and 39 years old who had recovered from COVID-19. The CDR3 coding sequence is TGTGCCAGCAGTTTAACCGGGAGTTTAGCCGGGGAGCTGTTTTTT. The encoded protein is CASSLTGSLAGELFF.